This TCR beta chain was recorded in a study of CD8 T cells in Susac syndrome. Unmatched junction bases numbered 5, after V lost 0 bases and J lost 10 bases. Germline V gene data show CDR1 as GTSNPN and CDR2 as SVGIG (reference sequence). The CDR3 has 12 residues. RNA in amounts of about 0.45 to 1 ug was reverse transcribed with random hexamers. The immunoSEQ assay covered 54 Vbeta and 13 Jbeta segments for CDR3. TCRdb itself ran the immunoSEQ multiplex PCR reads through MiXCR, one entry per CDR3 protein. There are about 190,000 distinct CDR3 sequences in the sample; roughly 92% occur only once, and 0.1% lies in the top ten. With respect to this clonotype: Its matching antigen is unknown.

The healthy controls were matched to patients by age and sex. Findings of the study overall: That the number of individuals in its TCR sequencing and HLA analysis was relatively small was acknowledged by the study.

The sequenced sample was CD4+ T cells from PBMCs. The chain has TRBV30 and TRBJ1-2, with TRBD1 matching over 7 bases. The source of this sequence is a human donor in good health. CDR3 coding DNA: TGTGCCTGGAGTGTACCGACAGGGCACTACACCTTC. This sequence encodes CAWSVPTGHYTF.